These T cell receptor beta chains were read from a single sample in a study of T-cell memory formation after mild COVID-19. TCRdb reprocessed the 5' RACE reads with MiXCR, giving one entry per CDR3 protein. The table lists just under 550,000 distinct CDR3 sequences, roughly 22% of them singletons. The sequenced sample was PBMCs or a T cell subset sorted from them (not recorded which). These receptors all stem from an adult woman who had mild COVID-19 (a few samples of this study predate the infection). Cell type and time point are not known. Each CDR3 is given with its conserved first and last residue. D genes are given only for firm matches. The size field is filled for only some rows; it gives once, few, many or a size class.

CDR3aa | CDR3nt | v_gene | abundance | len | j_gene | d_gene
CATSDSRRSSSYNEQFF | TGTGCCACCAGTGATTCAAGACGGTCCAGCTCCTACAATGAGCAGTTCTTC | TRBV24-1 | . | 17 | TRBJ2-1 | .
CATSPRGVAGPTHEQFF | TGTGCCACCAGCCCCCGTGGGGTAGCGGGGCCCACCCATGAGCAGTTCTTC | TRBV15 | . | 17 | TRBJ2-1 | TRBD2
CASRETGGVGGYTF | TGTGCCAGCAGGGAAACAGGGGGTGTGGGTGGCTACACCTTC | TRBV6-6 | . | 14 | TRBJ1-2 | TRBD1
CASRGHRVTYNEQFF | TGTGCCAGCAGGGGCCACAGGGTTACCTACAATGAGCAGTTCTTC | TRBV6-2/TRBV6-3 | . | 15 | TRBJ2-1 | .
CATSGSELTSGGSEQFF | TGTGCCACCAGCGGTAGCGAATTAACTAGCGGGGGTTCCGAGCAGTTCTTC | TRBV15 | . | 17 | TRBJ2-1 | TRBD2
CASSRATSGIYNEQFF | TGTGCCAGCAGCCGAGCTACTAGCGGGATCTACAATGAGCAGTTCTTC | TRBV14 | . | 16 | TRBJ2-1 | TRBD2
CSASSSSYEQYF | TGCAGTGCTTCTTCGAGCTCCTACGAGCAGTACTTC | TRBV20-1 | few | 12 | TRBJ2-7 | .
CASSLGGTGGIF | TGTGCCAGCAGTTTAGGAGGGACAGGGGGTATCTTT | TRBV12-3/TRBV12-4 | . | 12 | TRBJ1-1 | TRBD1
CASKPELAKNIQYF | TGTGCCAGCAAACCGGAACTAGCAAAAAACATTCAGTACTTC | TRBV2 | few | 14 | TRBJ2-4 | .
CASSLTGGWETQYF | TGTGCCAGCAGTTTAACAGGGGGCTGGGAGACCCAGTACTTC | TRBV6-2/TRBV6-3 | few | 14 | TRBJ2-5 | TRBD1
CSARLADNEQFF | TGCAGTGCTAGACTAGCGGACAATGAGCAGTTCTTC | TRBV20-1 | few | 12 | TRBJ2-1 | TRBD2
CASSFPRQGAADTQYF | TGTGCCAGCAGCTTCCCTCGACAGGGGGCCGCGGATACGCAGTATTTT | TRBV7-9 | . | 16 | TRBJ2-3 | TRBD1
CARLWVGSNNEQFF | TGTGCCAGACTATGGGTGGGGTCGAACAATGAGCAGTTCTTC | TRBV2 | few | 14 | TRBJ2-1 | .
CASSSSRGADTQYF | TGTGCCAGCAGTTCCAGTCGGGGGGCGGATACGCAGTATTTT | TRBV12-3/TRBV12-4 | few | 14 | TRBJ2-3 | .
CASRRQGDKTQYF | TGTGCCAGCAGGAGACAGGGAGATAAGACCCAGTACTTC | TRBV5-4 | . | 13 | TRBJ2-5 | TRBD1
CASSRQGLIGAYEQYF | TGTGCCAGCAGCCGACAGGGGCTAATCGGGGCCTACGAGCAGTACTTC | TRBV27 | . | 16 | TRBJ2-7 | TRBD1
CASFGRLTLGVGYTF | TGTGCCAGCTTCGGGAGGCTGACCTTAGGGGTTGGCTACACCTTC | TRBV6-1 | . | 15 | TRBJ1-2 | .
CASSLRQTAHNSPLHF | TGTGCCAGCAGTCTCCGACAGACAGCCCATAATTCACCCCTCCACTTT | TRBV12-3/TRBV12-4 | . | 16 | TRBJ1-6 | .
CASSELGGSVEETQYF | TGCGCCAGCAGTGAGTTAGGCGGGTCCGTGGAGGAGACCCAGTACTTC | TRBV10-2 | . | 16 | TRBJ2-5 | .
CASSSLHPRTGELFF | TGTGCCAGCAGCTCACTACACCCTCGCACCGGGGAGCTGTTTTTT | TRBV7-9 | . | 15 | TRBJ2-2 | .
CATSEPGQGGTDTQYF | TGTGCCACCAGTGAGCCGGGACAGGGGGGCACAGATACGCAGTATTTT | TRBV24-1 | . | 16 | TRBJ2-3 | TRBD1
CASSLIEAHEQFF | TGTGCCAGCAGCTTAATCGAGGCTCATGAGCAGTTCTTC | TRBV7-2 | few | 13 | TRBJ2-1 | .
CASSWGGTEAFF | TGCGCCAGCAGCTGGGGTGGTACTGAAGCTTTCTTT | TRBV5-1 | . | 12 | TRBJ1-1 | .
CASSFLQGGNTIYF | TGTGCCAGCAGCTTCCTCCAGGGGGGAAACACCATATATTTT | TRBV7-2 | few | 14 | TRBJ1-3 | .
CASSQYTAESPAKNIQYF | TGTGCCAGCAGCCAATACACGGCAGAGAGCCCAGCCAAAAACATTCAGTACTTC | TRBV4-2 | . | 18 | TRBJ2-4 | .
CASSPTGGNSPLHF | TGTGCCAGCAGTCCGACAGGGGGCAATTCACCCCTCCACTTT | TRBV6-5 | . | 14 | TRBJ1-6 | TRBD1
CASSQDRGGTDTQYF | TGCGCCAGCAGCCAAGATAGGGGCGGTACAGATACGCAGTATTTT | TRBV4-3 | few | 15 | TRBJ2-3 | .
CASSVGTLGTGELFF | TGTGCCAGCAGCGTAGGGACCCTGGGGACCGGGGAGCTGTTTTTT | TRBV9 | . | 15 | TRBJ2-2 | .
CASSVVSGGEETQYF | TGTGCCAGCAGCGTCGTCAGCGGGGGGGAAGAGACCCAGTACTTC | TRBV9 | few | 15 | TRBJ2-5 | TRBD2
CSVEDHMRGYF | TGCAGCGTTGAAGATCACATGCGGGGGTACTTC | TRBV29-1 | few | 11 | TRBJ2-7 | .
CASSQDPQGISLHF | TGTGCCAGCAGCCAAGACCCCCAGGGGATCTCCCTCCACTTT | TRBV3-1 | few | 14 | TRBJ1-6 | .
CASSVTAGGHQEQFF | TGTGCCAGCAGCGTAACGGCGGGAGGGCATCAGGAGCAGTTCTTC | TRBV9 | few | 15 | TRBJ2-1 | TRBD2
CASSNLGTEYGYTF | TGTGCCAGCAGCAATCTAGGGACCGAGTATGGCTACACCTTC | TRBV7-2 | . | 14 | TRBJ1-2 | .
CASSRQGMETQYF | TGTGCCAGCAGCAGACAGGGAATGGAGACCCAGTACTTC | TRBV7-3 | . | 13 | TRBJ2-5 | TRBD1
CASSLREVNTGELFF | TGTGCCAGCAGCTTAAGGGAGGTGAACACCGGGGAGCTGTTTTTT | TRBV7-9 | few | 15 | TRBJ2-2 | .
CASYTSGSDNEQFF | TGTGCCAGCTACACTAGCGGGAGTGACAATGAGCAGTTCTTC | TRBV6-4 | . | 14 | TRBJ2-1 | TRBD2
CASSLRLGQGNTGELFF | TGTGCCAGCAGCTTACGGCTAGGACAGGGGAACACCGGGGAGCTGTTTTTT | TRBV11-2 | few | 17 | TRBJ2-2 | TRBD1
CASRPREGNTGELFF | TGTGCCAGCAGACCGCGGGAGGGGAACACCGGGGAGCTGTTTTTT | TRBV2 | . | 15 | TRBJ2-2 | TRBD2
CSASVSGQGDNEQFF | TGCAGTGCTAGTGTGTCAGGACAGGGGGACAATGAGCAGTTCTTC | TRBV20-1 | . | 15 | TRBJ2-1 | TRBD1
CASSGLAGEGADTQYF | TGTGCCAGCAGCGGCCTCGCGGGAGAGGGCGCAGATACGCAGTATTTT | TRBV7-9 | . | 16 | TRBJ2-3 | TRBD2
CASSQAWGQRPSYEQYF | TGCGCCAGCAGCCAAGCATGGGGACAGCGACCCTCCTACGAGCAGTACTTC | TRBV4-1 | once | 17 | TRBJ2-7 | TRBD1
CSVEGRGRRTDTQYF | TGCAGCGTTGAAGGGCGGGGGCGGCGGACAGATACGCAGTATTTT | TRBV29-1 | few | 15 | TRBJ2-3 | .
CASSLEGSYSYF | TGCGCCAGCAGCTTGGAAGGGAGTTATTCGTATTTT | TRBV5-1 | . | 12 | TRBJ1-5 | .
CSVLTGYSKSEAFF | TGCAGCGTTTTAACAGGGTACTCGAAGTCCGAAGCTTTCTTT | TRBV29-1 | few | 14 | TRBJ1-1 | .
CASSLGGLAGYYEQYF | TGTGCCAGCAGCTTAGGGGGACTAGCGGGTTACTACGAGCAGTACTTC | TRBV7-6 | . | 16 | TRBJ2-7 | TRBD2
CATSRGWGAGQETQYF | TGTGCCACCAGCAGAGGGTGGGGAGCGGGACAAGAGACCCAGTACTTC | TRBV15 | . | 16 | TRBJ2-5 | TRBD2
CATHLGGNIQYF | TGTGCCACCCATTTAGGAGGGAACATTCAGTACTTC | TRBV7-9 | few | 12 | TRBJ2-4 | .
CASSQDIRYGYTF | TGTGCCAGCAGCCAAGATATACGCTATGGCTACACCTTC | TRBV3-1 | few | 13 | TRBJ1-2 | .
CASSIRGEQFF | TGTGCCAGTAGTATACGCGGTGAGCAGTTCTTC | TRBV19 | . | 11 | TRBJ2-1 | .
CASSLGLGTGVHTEAFF | TGCGCCAGCAGCTTGGGTTTGGGGACAGGCGTCCACACTGAAGCTTTCTTT | TRBV5-1 | many | 17 | TRBJ1-1 | TRBD1
CASSLDVGSYNEQFF | TGTGCCAGCAGCTTAGACGTAGGGTCCTACAATGAGCAGTTCTTC | TRBV7-3 | . | 15 | TRBJ2-1 | .
CASSLWREAGHTQYF | TGTGCCAGCAGTCTTTGGCGGGAGGCAGGACATACGCAGTATTTT | TRBV2 | few | 15 | TRBJ2-3 | TRBD2
CASSLGAQGDTQYF | TGTGCCAGCAGCTTAGGGGCCCAGGGAGATACGCAGTATTTT | TRBV7-3 | . | 14 | TRBJ2-3 | .
CASSAGTWKETQYF | TGTGCCAGTAGTGCAGGCACTTGGAAAGAGACCCAGTACTTC | TRBV19 | few | 14 | TRBJ2-5 | .
CASSPETQGINYGYTF | TGTGCCAGCTCACCAGAAACCCAGGGCATAAACTATGGCTACACCTTC | TRBV18 | . | 16 | TRBJ1-2 | .
CASSSSGWDTQYF | TGTGCCAGCAGCTCGTCGGGTTGGGATACGCAGTATTTT | TRBV12-3/TRBV12-4 | . | 13 | TRBJ2-3 | .
CATSDWSTLRGGYTF | TGTGCCACCAGTGATTGGAGCACACTTAGAGGAGGCTACACCTTC | TRBV24-1 | . | 15 | TRBJ1-2 | .
CSATGGQIAYNEQFF | TGCAGTGCTACGGGGGGCCAGATTGCCTACAATGAGCAGTTCTTC | TRBV20-1 | few | 15 | TRBJ2-1 | .